This T cell receptor beta chain was identified in a study of blood T cell repertoires in COVID-19. The method was immunoSEQ multiplex PCR; TCRdb's version includes in-frame clones alone and lacks a portion of them. The data contain under 150,000 clones, approximately 85% of them singletons. This CDR3 is built from 14 residues. The sequenced material came from peripheral blood. V is TRBV21-1 and J is TRBJ1-4. TRBV21-1 is assigned pseudogene status. This TCR came from a man in his forties with acute or convalescent COVID-19. CDR3 sequence reads: CASSTLCTNEKLFF. The CDR3 DNA is TGTGCCAGCAGCACCCTATGTACTAATGAAAAACTGTTTTTT.